This T cell receptor beta chain originates from a study of T-cell memory formation after mild COVID-19. Study-wide background: Among the donors, TCR clusters were largely specific to each donor.

V dropped 4 bases and J dropped 8; count of bases not matched to a gene: 12. This CDR3 spans 15 amino acids. The authors produced TCR alpha and TCR beta cDNA libraries with sample barcodes and UMIs by 5'RACE using constant-segment primers. Each CDR3 protein is one row after TCRdb ran MiXCR on the 5' RACE reads. Of about 450,000 distinct CDR3 sequences listed, 23% were seen once; the top ten hold 13%. This clonotype turned up a few times. Its target is not known. The study's findings and limits: While clones contracting from day 15 to 85 were balanced between CD4 and CD8, later expanders leaned CD4+. Cross-reactive memory seemingly joined, as some responding clones were found in pre-infection memory.

The chain links TRBV12-3 or TRBV12-4 to TRBJ1-1; TRBD1 aligns across 8 bases. The receptor's source is an adult woman who had mild COVID-19 (a few samples of this study predate the infection). Cell type and time point are not known. The specimen sequenced was PBMCs or a T cell subset sorted from them (not recorded which). This CDR3 reads CASSSTAGQADEAFF. CDR3 DNA: TGTGCCAGCAGTTCTACCGCGGGACAGGCAGACGAAGCTTTCTTT.